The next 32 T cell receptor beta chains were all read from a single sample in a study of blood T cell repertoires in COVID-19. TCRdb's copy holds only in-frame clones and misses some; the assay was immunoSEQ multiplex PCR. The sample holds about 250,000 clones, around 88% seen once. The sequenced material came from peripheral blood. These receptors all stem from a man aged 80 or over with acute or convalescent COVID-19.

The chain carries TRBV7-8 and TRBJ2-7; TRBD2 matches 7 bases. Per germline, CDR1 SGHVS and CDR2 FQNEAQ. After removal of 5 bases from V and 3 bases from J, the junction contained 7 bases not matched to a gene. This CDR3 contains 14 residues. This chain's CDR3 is CASSPSAGVYEQYF. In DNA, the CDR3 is TGTGCCAGCAGCCCATCTGCGGGGGTCTACGAGCAGTACTTC. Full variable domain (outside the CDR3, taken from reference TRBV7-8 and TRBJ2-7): GAGVSQSPRYKVAKRGQDVALRCDPISGHVSLFWYQQALGQGPEFLTYFQNEAQLDKSGLPSDRFFAERPEGSVSTLKIQRTQQEDSAVYLCASSPSAGVYEQYFGPGTRLTVT.

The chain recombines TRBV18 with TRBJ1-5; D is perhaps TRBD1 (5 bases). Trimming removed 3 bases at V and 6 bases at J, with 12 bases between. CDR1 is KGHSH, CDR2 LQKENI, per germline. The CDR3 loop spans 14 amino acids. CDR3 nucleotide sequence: TGTGCCAGCTCACCGCCGACAGCCGGTCAGCCCCAGCATTTT. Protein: CASSPPTAGQPQHF.

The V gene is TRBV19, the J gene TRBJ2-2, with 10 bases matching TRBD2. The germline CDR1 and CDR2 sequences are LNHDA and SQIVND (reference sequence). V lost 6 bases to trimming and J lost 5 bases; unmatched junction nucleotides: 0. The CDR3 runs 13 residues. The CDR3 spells CASRLAGTGELFF. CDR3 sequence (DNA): TGTGCCAGTAGACTAGCGGGGACCGGGGAGCTGTTTTTT.

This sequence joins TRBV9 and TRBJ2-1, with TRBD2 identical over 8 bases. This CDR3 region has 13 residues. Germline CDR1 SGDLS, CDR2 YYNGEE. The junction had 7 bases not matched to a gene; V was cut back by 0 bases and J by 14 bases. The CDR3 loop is CASSVAVGGEEFF. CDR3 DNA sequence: TGTGCCAGCAGCGTAGCGGTCGGGGGGGAGGAGTTCTTC.

CDR3 loop: CASSGLRDRVDYGYTF. In DNA form, the CDR3 reads TGTGCCAGCAGCGGCCTCCGGGACAGGGTGGACTATGGCTACACCTTC. The chain carries TRBV9 and TRBJ1-2, with 9 bases matching TRBD1. The J segment lost 3 bases and the V segment lost 3 bases, leaving 9 bases of the junction unmatched. This CDR3 has 16 amino acids. Germline CDR1 SGDLS, CDR2 YYNGEE.

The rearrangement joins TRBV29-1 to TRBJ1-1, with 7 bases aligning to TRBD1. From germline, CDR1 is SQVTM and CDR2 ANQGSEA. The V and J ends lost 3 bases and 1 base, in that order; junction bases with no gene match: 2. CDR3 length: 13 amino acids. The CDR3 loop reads CSVDNRGNTEAFF. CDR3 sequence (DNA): TGCAGCGTTGATAACAGGGGGAACACTGAAGCTTTCTTT.

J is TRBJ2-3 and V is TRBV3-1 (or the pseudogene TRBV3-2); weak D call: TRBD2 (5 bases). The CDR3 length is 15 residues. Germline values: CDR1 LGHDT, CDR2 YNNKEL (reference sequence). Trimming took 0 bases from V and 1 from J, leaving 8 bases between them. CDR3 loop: CASSQDGSGTDTQYF. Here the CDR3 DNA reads TGTGCCAGCAGCCAAGATGGTAGCGGCACAGATACGCAGTATTTT.

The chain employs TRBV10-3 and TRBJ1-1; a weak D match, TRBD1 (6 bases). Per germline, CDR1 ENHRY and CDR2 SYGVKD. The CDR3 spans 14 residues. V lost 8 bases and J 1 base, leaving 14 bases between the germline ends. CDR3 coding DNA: TGTGCCATCGCTAGGGACATAGCGAACACTGAAGCTTTCTTT. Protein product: CAIARDIANTEAFF.

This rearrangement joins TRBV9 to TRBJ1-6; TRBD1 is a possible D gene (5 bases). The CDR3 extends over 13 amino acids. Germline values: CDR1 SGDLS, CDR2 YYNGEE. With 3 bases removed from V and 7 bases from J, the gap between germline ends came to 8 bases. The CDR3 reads CASSEGANSPLHF. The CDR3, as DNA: TGTGCCAGCAGCGAAGGGGCGAATTCACCCCTCCACTTT.

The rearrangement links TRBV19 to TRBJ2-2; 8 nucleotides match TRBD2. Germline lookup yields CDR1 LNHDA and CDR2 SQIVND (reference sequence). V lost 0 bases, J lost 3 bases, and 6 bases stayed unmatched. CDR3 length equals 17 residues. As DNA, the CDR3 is TGTGCCAGTAGTATAGAGTGGCGGGGGGTCTACACCGGGGAGCTGTTTTTT. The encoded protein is CASSIEWRGVYTGELFF.

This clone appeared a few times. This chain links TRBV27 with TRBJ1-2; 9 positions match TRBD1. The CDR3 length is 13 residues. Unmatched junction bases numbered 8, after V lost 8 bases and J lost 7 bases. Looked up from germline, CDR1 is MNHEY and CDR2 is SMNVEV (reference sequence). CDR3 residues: CASGTGGWGGYTF. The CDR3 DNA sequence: TGTGCCAGCGGTACAGGGGGCTGGGGTGGCTACACCTTC.

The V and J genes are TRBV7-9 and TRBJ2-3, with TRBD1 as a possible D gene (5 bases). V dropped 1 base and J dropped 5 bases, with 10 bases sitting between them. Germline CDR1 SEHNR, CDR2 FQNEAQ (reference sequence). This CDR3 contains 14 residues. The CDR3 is CASSLVAGIDTQYF. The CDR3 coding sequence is TGTGCCAGCAGCTTAGTGGCAGGGATAGATACGCAGTATTTT.

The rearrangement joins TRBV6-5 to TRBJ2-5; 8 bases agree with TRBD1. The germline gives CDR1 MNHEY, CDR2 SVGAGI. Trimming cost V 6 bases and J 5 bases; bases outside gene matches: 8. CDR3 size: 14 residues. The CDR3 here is CASSTWTGRETQYF. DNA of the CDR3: TGTGCCAGCAGCACCTGGACAGGGCGGGAGACCCAGTACTTC.

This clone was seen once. DNA for the CDR3: TGTGCCAGCAGTCCCAGGGCTTGGGGTTTGTCAGATACGCAGTATTTT. It is translated as CASSPRAWGLSDTQYF. The gene calls are TRBV25-1 and TRBJ2-3; D may be TRBD1 (5 bases). The germline V gene has CDR1 MGHDK and CDR2 SYGVNS. The CDR3 length is 16 residues. With 5 bases removed from V and 4 bases from J, the gap between germline ends came to 19 bases.

CDR3 nucleotides: TGTGCCAGCAGCCTACAGGGAAATCAGCCCCAGCATTTT. Amino acids: CASSLQGNQPQHF. The rearrangement uses TRBV3-1 (or the pseudogene TRBV3-2) and TRBJ1-5, with a possible D match to TRBD1 (6 bases). This CDR3 is 13 amino acids long. Germline V lookup: CDR1 LGHDT, CDR2 YNNKEL (reference sequence). The V end lost 4 bases, the J end lost 4 bases, and 8 bases lay between the germline ends.

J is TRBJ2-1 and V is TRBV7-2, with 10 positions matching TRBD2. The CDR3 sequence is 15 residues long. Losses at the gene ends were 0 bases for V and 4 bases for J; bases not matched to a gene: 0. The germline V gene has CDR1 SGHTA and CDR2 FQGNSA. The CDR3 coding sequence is TGTGCCAGCAGCTTAGCTAGCGGGAGGTACAATGAGCAGTTCTTC. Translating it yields CASSLASGRYNEQFF.

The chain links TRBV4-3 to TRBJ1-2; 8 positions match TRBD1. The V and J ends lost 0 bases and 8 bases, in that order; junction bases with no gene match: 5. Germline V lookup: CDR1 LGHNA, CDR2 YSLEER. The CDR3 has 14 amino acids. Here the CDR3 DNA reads TGCGCCAGCAGCCAAGATTCGCAGGGGGCAGGCTACACCTTC. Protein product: CASSQDSQGAGYTF.

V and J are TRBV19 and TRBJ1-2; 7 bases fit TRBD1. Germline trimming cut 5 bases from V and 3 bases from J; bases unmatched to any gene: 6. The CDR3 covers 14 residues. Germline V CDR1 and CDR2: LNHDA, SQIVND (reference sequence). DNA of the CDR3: TGTGCCAGTAGTCCGGACAGGTCGGACTATGGCTACACCTTC. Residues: CASSPDRSDYGYTF.

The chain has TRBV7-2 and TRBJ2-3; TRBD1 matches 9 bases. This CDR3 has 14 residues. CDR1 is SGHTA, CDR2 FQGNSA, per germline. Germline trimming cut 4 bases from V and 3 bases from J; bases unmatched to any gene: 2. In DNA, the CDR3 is TGTGCCAGCAGCTCCGACAGGGGGACAGATACGCAGTATTTT. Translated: CASSSDRGTDTQYF.

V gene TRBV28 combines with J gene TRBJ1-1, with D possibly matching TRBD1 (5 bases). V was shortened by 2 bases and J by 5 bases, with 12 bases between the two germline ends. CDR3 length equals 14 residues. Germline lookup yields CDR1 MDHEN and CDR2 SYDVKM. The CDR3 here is CASSLRGRRTEAFF. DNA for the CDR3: TGTGCCAGCAGTTTAAGGGGCAGAAGGACTGAAGCTTTCTTT.

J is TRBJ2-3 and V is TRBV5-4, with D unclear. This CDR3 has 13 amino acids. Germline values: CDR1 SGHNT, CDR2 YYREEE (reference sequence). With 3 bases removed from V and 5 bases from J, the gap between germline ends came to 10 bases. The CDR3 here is CASSSEVGDTQYF. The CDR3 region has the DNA TGTGCCAGCAGCTCTGAGGTCGGAGATACGCAGTATTTT.

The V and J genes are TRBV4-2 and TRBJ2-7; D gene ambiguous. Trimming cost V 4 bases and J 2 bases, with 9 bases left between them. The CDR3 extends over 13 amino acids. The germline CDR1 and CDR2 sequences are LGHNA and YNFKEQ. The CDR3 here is CASSPSEPYEQYF. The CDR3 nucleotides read TGTGCCAGCAGCCCGAGCGAGCCCTACGAGCAGTACTTC.

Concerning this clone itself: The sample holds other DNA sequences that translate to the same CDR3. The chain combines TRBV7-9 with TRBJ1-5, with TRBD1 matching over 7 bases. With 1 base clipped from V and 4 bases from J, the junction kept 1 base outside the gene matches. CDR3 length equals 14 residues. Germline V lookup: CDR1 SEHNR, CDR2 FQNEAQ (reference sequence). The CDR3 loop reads CASSLDRGNQPQHF. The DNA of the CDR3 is TGTGCCAGCAGCTTAGACAGGGGTAATCAGCCCCAGCATTTT.

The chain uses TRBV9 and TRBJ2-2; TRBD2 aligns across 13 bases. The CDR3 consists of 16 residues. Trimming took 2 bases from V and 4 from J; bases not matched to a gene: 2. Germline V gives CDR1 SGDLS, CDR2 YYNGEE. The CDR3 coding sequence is TGTGCCAGCAGCGTCGGGACTAGCGGGACCACCGGGGAGCTGTTTTTT. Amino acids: CASSVGTSGTTGELFF. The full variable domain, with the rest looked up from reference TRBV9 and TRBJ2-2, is DSGVTQTPKHLITATGQRVTLRCSPRSGDLSVYWYQQSLDQGLQFLIQYYNGEERAKGNILERFSAQQFPDLHSELNLSSLELGDSALYFCASSVGTSGTTGELFFGEGSRLTVL.

CDR3 coding DNA: TGTGCCATCGGGCCCGGGGGATTTTCGGGGACTGACACTGAAGCTTTCTTT. It encodes CAIGPGGFSGTDTEAFF. J is TRBJ1-1 and V is TRBV10-3; D is perhaps TRBD1 (5 bases). Trimming stripped 8 bases from V and 3 bases from J, with 25 bases between. This CDR3 region has 17 residues. The V gene's germline CDR1 is ENHRY and CDR2 SYGVKD.

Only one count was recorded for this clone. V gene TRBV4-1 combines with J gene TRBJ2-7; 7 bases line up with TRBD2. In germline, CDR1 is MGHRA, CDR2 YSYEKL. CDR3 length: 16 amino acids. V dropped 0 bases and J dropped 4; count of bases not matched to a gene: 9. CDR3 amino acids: CASSQEGTTNFYEQYF. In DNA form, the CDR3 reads TGCGCCAGCAGCCAAGAGGGGACTACCAACTTTTACGAGCAGTACTTC.

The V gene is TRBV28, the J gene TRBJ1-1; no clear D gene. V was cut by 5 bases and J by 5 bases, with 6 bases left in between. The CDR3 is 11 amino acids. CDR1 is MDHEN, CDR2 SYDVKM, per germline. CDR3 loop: CASSILTEAFF. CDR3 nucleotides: TGTGCCAGCAGTATCCTAACTGAAGCTTTCTTT.

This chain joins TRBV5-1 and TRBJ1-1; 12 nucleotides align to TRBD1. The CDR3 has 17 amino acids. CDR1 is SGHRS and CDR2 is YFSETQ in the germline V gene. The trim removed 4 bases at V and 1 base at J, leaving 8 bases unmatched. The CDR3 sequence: CASSQRDRGLRNTEAFF. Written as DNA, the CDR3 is TGCGCCAGCAGCCAAAGGGACAGGGGGCTTCGGAACACTGAAGCTTTCTTT.

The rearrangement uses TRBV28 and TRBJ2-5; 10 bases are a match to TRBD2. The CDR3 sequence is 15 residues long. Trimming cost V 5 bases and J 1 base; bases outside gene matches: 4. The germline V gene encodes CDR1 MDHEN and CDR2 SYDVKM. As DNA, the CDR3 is TGTGCCAGCAGTCACCGGACTAGCGGCCAAGAGACCCAGTACTTC. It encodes CASSHRTSGQETQYF.

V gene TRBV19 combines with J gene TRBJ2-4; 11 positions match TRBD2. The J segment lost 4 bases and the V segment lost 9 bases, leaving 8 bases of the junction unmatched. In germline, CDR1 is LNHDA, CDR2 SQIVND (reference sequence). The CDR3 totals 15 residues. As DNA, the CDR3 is TGTGCCAGCTCACTAGCGGGAGTCGGGAAAAACATTCAGTACTTC. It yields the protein CASSLAGVGKNIQYF.

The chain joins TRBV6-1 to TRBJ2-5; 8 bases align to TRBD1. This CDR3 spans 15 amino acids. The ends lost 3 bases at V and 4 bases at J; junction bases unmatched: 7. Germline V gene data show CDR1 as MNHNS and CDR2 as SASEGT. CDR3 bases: TGTGCCAGCAGTGAGACAGGGGTCTTTCCAGAGACCCAGTACTTC. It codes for CASSETGVFPETQYF.

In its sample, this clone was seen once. CDR3: CASRPDRNSPLHF. CDR3 coding DNA: TGTGCCAGCAGGCCCGACAGAAATTCACCCCTCCACTTT. V usage is TRBV6-5 and J usage is TRBJ1-6, with D tentatively TRBD1 (5 bases). The CDR3 covers 13 residues. The V end lost 6 bases, the J end lost 7 bases, and 10 bases lay between the germline ends. The V gene's germline CDR1 is MNHEY and CDR2 SVGAGI.